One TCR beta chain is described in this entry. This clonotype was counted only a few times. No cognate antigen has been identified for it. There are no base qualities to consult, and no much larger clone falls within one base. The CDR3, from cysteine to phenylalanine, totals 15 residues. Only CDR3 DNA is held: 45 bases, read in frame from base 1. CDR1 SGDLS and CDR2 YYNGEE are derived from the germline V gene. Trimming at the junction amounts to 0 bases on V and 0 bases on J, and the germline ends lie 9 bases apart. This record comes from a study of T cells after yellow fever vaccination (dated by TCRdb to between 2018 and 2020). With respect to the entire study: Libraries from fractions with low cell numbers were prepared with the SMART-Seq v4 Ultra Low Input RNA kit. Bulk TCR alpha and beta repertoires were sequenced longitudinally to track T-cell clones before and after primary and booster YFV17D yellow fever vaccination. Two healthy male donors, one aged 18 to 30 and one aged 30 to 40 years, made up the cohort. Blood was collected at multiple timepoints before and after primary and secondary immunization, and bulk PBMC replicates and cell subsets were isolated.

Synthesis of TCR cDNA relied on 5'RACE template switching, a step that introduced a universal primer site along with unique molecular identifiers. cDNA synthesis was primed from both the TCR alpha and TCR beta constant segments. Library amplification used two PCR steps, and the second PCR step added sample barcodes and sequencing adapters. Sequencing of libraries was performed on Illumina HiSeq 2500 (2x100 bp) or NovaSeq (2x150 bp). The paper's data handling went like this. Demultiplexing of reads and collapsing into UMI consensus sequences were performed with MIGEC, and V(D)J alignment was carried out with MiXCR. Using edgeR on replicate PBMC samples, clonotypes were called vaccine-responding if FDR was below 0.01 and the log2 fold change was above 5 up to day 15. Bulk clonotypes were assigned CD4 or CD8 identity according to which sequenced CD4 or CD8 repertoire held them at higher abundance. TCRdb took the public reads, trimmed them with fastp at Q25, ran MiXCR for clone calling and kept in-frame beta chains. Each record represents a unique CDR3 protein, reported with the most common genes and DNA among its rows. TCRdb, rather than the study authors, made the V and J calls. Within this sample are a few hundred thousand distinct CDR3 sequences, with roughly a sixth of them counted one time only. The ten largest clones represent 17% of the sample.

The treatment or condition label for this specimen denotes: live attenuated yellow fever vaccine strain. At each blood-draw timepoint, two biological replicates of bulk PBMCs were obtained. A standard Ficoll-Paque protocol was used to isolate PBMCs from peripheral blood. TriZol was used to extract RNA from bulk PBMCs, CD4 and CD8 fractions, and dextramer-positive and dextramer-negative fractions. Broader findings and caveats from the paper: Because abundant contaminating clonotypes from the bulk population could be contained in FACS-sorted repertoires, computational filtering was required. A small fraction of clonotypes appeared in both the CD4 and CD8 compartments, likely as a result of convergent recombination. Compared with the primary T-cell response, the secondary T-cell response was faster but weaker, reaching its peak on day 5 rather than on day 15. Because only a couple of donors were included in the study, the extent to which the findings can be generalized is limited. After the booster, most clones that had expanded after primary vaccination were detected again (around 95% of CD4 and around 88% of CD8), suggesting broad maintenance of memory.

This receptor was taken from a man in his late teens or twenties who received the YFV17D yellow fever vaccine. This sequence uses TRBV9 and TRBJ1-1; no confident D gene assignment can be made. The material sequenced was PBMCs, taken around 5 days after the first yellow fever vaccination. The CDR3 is CASSVDDRLNTEAFF. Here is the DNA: TGTGCCAGCAGCGTAGACGACCGACTGAACACTGAAGCTTTCTTT.